This T cell receptor beta chain derives from a study of T cells after yellow fever vaccination (dated by TCRdb to the late 2010s). Notes on the research overall: The SMART-Seq v4 Ultra Low Input RNA kit was used to prepare libraries from fractions with low cell numbers. Blood samples were taken at several timepoints before and after primary and secondary immunization, and bulk PBMC replicates and cell subsets were isolated. Bulk TCR alpha and beta repertoires were sequenced longitudinally to track T-cell clones before and after primary and booster YFV17D yellow fever vaccination. Two healthy male donors, one aged 18 to 29 and one aged 30 to 39 years, were included in the cohort.

The reads were generated on an Illumina NovaSeq 6000. TCR cDNA was made using 5'RACE template switching, a step that added a universal primer site and unique molecular identifiers. cDNA synthesis was primed from both the TCR alpha and TCR beta constant segments. Library amplification involved two PCR steps, and the second step added sample barcodes and sequencing adapters. Libraries were sequenced on Illumina HiSeq 2500 (2x100 bp) or NovaSeq (2x150 bp). In the source study's methods: Demultiplexing of reads and collapsing into UMI consensus sequences were performed with MIGEC, and V(D)J alignment was carried out with MiXCR. Vaccine-responding clonotypes were defined with edgeR using replicate PBMC samples, requiring FDR below 0.01 and a log2 fold change above 5 up to day 15. CD4 or CD8 identity was assigned to each bulk clonotype according to whether the clonotype was present at higher abundance in the sequenced CD4 repertoire or the sequenced CD8 repertoire. TCRdb applied fastp at Q25 and MiXCR to the public reads, then kept only in-frame beta chains. Entries are consolidated by CDR3 protein sequence, retaining the most common genes and DNA. TCRdb, not the original authors, processed these V and J calls. The sample contains about 340,000 distinct CDR3 sequences, roughly an eighth of them found a single time. Together, the top ten hold 2.5% to 3.5% of the sample.

Measured from the cysteine to the phenylalanine, the CDR3 is 12 residues long. Left in the record is the CDR3 DNA by itself, 36 bases read in frame from the first base. V and J lose 2 bases and 2 bases, and a span of 3 bases separates them. As encoded in the germline V gene (reference sequence), CDR1 is LGHDT while CDR2 is YNNKEL. Findings and caveats that apply to the study as a whole: Most clones expanded after primary vaccination were re-detected after the booster (around 96% of CD4 and 88% of CD8), suggesting broad memory maintenance. The study included only a couple of donors, which limits how far the findings can be generalized. Compared with the primary T-cell response, the secondary T-cell response was weaker but faster, peaking on day 5 rather than day 15. A small fraction of clonotypes showed up in both the CD4 and CD8 compartments, probably as a result of convergent recombination. Computational filtering was needed because FACS-sorted repertoires could contain abundant contaminating clonotypes from the bulk population.

The sample's treatment or condition label, in plain terms: live attenuated yellow fever vaccine strain. A standard Ficoll-Paque protocol was used to isolate PBMCs from peripheral blood. Dynabeads CD4 and CD8 positive selection kits were used to isolate the CD4 and CD8 T-cell fractions. TriZol was used to extract RNA from bulk PBMCs, from CD4 and CD8 fractions, and from dextramer-positive and dextramer-negative fractions. This clonotype has more than one count but fewer than ten. The antigen this receptor binds is unknown. It has no much larger one-base neighbor in the sample; base qualities were not kept.

The sample consisted of CD4+ T cells sorted from PBMCs, taken 15 days after the yellow fever booster vaccination. The clonotype comes from a man between 18 and 29 years old who received the YFV17D yellow fever vaccine. Here the chain combines TRBV3-1 and TRBJ1-1, with the D segment identity uncertain. The base sequence is TGTGCCAGCAGCCAACTCAACACTGAAGCTTTCTTT. Translated, this gives CASSQLNTEAFF.